The TCR beta chain described here comes from a study of shared T cell receptors in the human thymus. TCRdb's copy holds only in-frame clones and misses some; the assay was immunoSEQ multiplex PCR. The data contain roughly 410,000 clones, more than 85% of them singletons. The CDR3 consists of 15 residues. The germline CDR1 and CDR2 sequences are MNHEY and SVGAGI. V dropped 4 bases and J dropped 0 bases, with 13 bases sitting between them. Sequences were obtained from thymocytes. The receptor's source is a human donor. J is TRBJ2-7 and V is TRBV6-5; tentatively, D is TRBD1 (6 bases). The CDR3 spells CASSSARQASYEQYF. The CDR3 DNA follows: TGTGCCAGCAGTTCCGCGCGACAGGCCTCCTACGAGCAGTACTTC.